This TCR beta chain came from a study of blood T cells in healthy people across ages. The CDR3 consists of 12 residues. The V end was cut by 1 base, the J end by 6 bases, with 7 bases between. Germline V CDR1 and CDR2: SQVTM, ANQGSEA. Together with a sample-barcoded 5' primer, a J-beta primer mix was included in a second PCR lasting about 6 to 11 cycles. A 12-random-nucleotide template-switch adaptor tagged each cDNA molecule. TCRdb itself ran the 5' RACE reads through MiXCR, one entry per CDR3 protein. Of hundreds of thousands of distinct CDR3 sequences detected, roughly 50% appear once; the ten largest clones hold roughly two fifths. This clonotype was seen only a few times.

This TCR came from an elderly man in good health. The sample comprised blood. The chain recombines TRBV29-1 with TRBJ2-1; D is unresolved. This CDR3 is CSVEGSSNEQFF. The CDR3, as DNA: TGCAGCGTTGAAGGTTCGTCCAATGAGCAGTTCTTC.